This T cell receptor beta chain was profiled in a study of regulatory dendritic cells for organ transplantation. Study results and caveats: Memory CD8+ clonal expansion seemed more limited with regulatory than mature dendritic cells.

Sorted T cells were CFSE-labeled and cultured less than 6 days with allogeneic regulatory or mature dendritic cells at 1:10. Memory T cells were CD45RO+, naive were CD45RA+, sorted by FACS. Measured with immunoSEQ multiplex PCR; TCRdb has only the in-frame clones, and not every one. The sample shows some 18,000 clones, over 75% of them seen only once. As for this clone: Antigen unknown.

The sequence derives from a human donor in good health. Sequenced: memory CD4+ T cells from blood cultured with regulatory dendritic cells. Subset of the sample: CD45RO+ memory T cells.

The CDR3 loop is CAWSTRDMGEKLFF. CDR3 DNA sequence: TGTGCCTGGAGTACCAGGGACATGGGCGAAAAACTGTTTTTT. The chain has TRBV30 and TRBJ1-4; possible D gene TRBD1, 6 bases. From germline, CDR1 is GTSNPN and CDR2 SVGIG (reference sequence). This CDR3 contains 14 residues. Between the trimmed V and J ends, which lost 2 bases and 8 bases, there was a span of 15 bases.